These 32 T cell receptor beta chains were all obtained from the same sample, sequenced in a study of long-term antiretroviral therapy in people with HIV. The assay, immunoSEQ v3.0, was run at survey level. The table came from immunoSEQ multiplex PCR; TCRdb's copy has only in-frame clones and leaves some out. The sample lists 25,000 to 35,000 clones; around 96% were seen once. Material: unsorted PBMCs, obtained approximately 6.1 years after starting antiretroviral therapy. These receptors all stem from a man aged 30-40 years with HIV.

The chain couples TRBV7-8 to TRBJ1-2; weak D call: TRBD1 (5 bases). Germline lookup yields CDR1 SGHVS and CDR2 FQNEAQ. The V gene lost 4 bases and the J gene lost 2 bases, with 17 bases spanning the gap. This CDR3 spans 16 amino acids. The CDR3 here is CASSSQGARTNYGYTF. Here the CDR3 DNA reads TGTGCCAGCAGCTCCCAAGGGGCCCGGACAAACTATGGCTACACCTTC.

J is TRBJ1-2 and V is TRBV7-6, with TRBD1 as a possible D gene (5 bases). Trimming pared 1 base from V and 3 bases from J, leaving 15 bases between. This CDR3 region has 16 residues. The V gene's germline CDR1 is SGHVS and CDR2 FNYEAQ. The CDR3 loop is CASSLVGGARDYGYTF. The CDR3 coding sequence is TGTGCCAGCAGCTTAGTAGGTGGGGCGCGGGACTATGGCTACACCTTC.

The table lists this clone with a count of one. The chain has TRBV25-1 and TRBJ2-3, with a weak D call TRBD2 (6 bases). The germline V gene encodes CDR1 MGHDK and CDR2 SYGVNS. This CDR3 has 16 residues. Deletions cut 8 bases from V and 2 bases from J, with 20 bases between. In DNA, the CDR3 is TGTGCCAGCCGGGGGATCCCGGGACTTTACACAGATACGCAGTATTTT. As protein: CASRGIPGLYTDTQYF.

The rearrangement links TRBV5-5 to TRBJ2-3; D is perhaps TRBD1 (6 bases). CDR1 and CDR2 (germline): SGHKS, YYEKEE (reference sequence). The CDR3 covers 13 residues. Trimming removed 0 bases at V and 10 bases at J, with 12 bases between. CDR3 sequence: CASSLVQGDAQYF. DNA for the CDR3: TGTGCCAGCAGCTTGGTACAGGGAGACGCGCAGTATTTT.

Here the CDR3 DNA reads TGTGCCAGCAGCCGCTCCGTCTCGATTAACACTGAAGCTTTCTTT. Its translation is CASSRSVSINTEAFF. The chain employs TRBV6-5 and TRBJ1-1; D remains unclear. This CDR3 contains 15 residues. Germline V gene sequence: CDR1 MNHEY, CDR2 SVGAGI. Trimming stripped 6 bases from V and 2 bases from J, with 16 bases between.

The chain combines TRBV7-9 with TRBJ2-4; maybe TRBD1 (5 bases). The germline V gene has CDR1 SEHNR and CDR2 FQNEAQ (reference sequence). V was clipped by 0 bases and J by 0 bases, with 9 bases between them. The CDR3 runs to 16 residues. CDR3 loop: CASSLAPGLAKNIQYF. In DNA form, the CDR3 reads TGTGCCAGCAGCTTAGCGCCAGGGCTAGCCAAAAACATTCAGTACTTC.

The genes are TRBV4-1 and TRBJ2-5; maybe TRBD2 (6 bases). The germline V gene has CDR1 MGHRA and CDR2 YSYEKL. Trimming took 4 bases from V and 1 from J, leaving 22 bases between them. The length of the CDR3 is 18 residues. The CDR3 reads CASSPKAGRLESQETQYF. The CDR3 DNA sequence: TGCGCCAGCAGCCCAAAAGCGGGCCGGTTAGAGAGCCAAGAGACCCAGTACTTC.

The V call is TRBV6-6, the J call TRBJ2-1; D not certain. The CDR3 totals 13 residues. V lost 1 base, J lost 4 bases, and 5 bases lay in between. CDR1 is MNHNY and CDR2 is SVGAGI in the germline V gene (reference sequence). CDR3 in amino acids: CASSYLPYNEQFF. The CDR3 coding sequence is TGTGCCAGCAGTTACTTACCTTACAATGAGCAGTTCTTC.

The chain joins TRBV23-1 to TRBJ1-5; perhaps TRBD1 as D (5 bases). TRBV23-1 has ORF status, its function being uncertain. The CDR3 length is 15 residues. With 4 bases removed from V and 6 bases from J, the gap between germline ends came to 16 bases. CDR3 DNA: TGCGCCAGCAGTCCTCCGGGGAGGGGTGGTCAGCCCCAGCATTTT. Its protein product is CASSPPGRGGQPQHF.

The table lists this clone with a count of one. The rearrangement uses TRBV7-3 and TRBJ2-3; TRBD2 might be the D (5 bases). V was clipped by 5 bases and J by 1 base, with 13 bases between them. The CDR3 runs 15 residues. Germline CDR1 and CDR2: SGHTA and FQGTGA. This CDR3 is CASSPTGIGTDTQYF. CDR3 bases: TGTGCCAGCAGCCCAACGGGGATAGGCACAGATACGCAGTATTTT.

This rearrangement joins TRBV6-6 to TRBJ2-1; no clear D. Germline-derived CDR1 and CDR2 are MNHNY and SVGAGI (reference sequence). V was cut by 6 bases and J by 5 bases, with 8 bases left in between. The CDR3 is 12 residues long. The CDR3 sequence is CASRLLDNEQFF. CDR3 in DNA: TGTGCCAGCAGATTGCTCGACAATGAGCAGTTCTTC.

The chain carries TRBV5-6 and TRBJ2-3; unclear D gene. There are 13 residues in the CDR3. CDR1 is SGHDT and CDR2 is YYEEEE in the germline V gene. Trimming cost V 0 bases and J 0 bases, with 2 bases left between them. CDR3 nucleotide sequence: TGTGCCAGCAGCTTGGGGAGCACAGATACGCAGTATTTT. It translates to CASSLGSTDTQYF. Full variable domain (rest looked up from reference TRBV5-6 and TRBJ2-3): DAGVTQSPTHLIKTRGQQVTLRCSPKSGHDTVSWYQQALGQGPQFIFQYYEEEERQRGNFPDRFSGHQFPNYSSELNVNALLLGDSALYLCASSLGSTDTQYFGPGTRLTVL.

The gene calls are TRBV27 and TRBJ2-7; 7 nucleotides align to TRBD2. The CDR3 spans 17 residues. V trimming: 3 bases; J trimming: 2 bases; junction bases outside the gene matches: 13. Germline values: CDR1 MNHEY, CDR2 SMNVEV (reference sequence). CDR3 loop: CASSLTGNQRDPYEQYF. In DNA form, the CDR3 reads TGTGCCAGCAGTTTGACGGGGAACCAGCGGGACCCCTACGAGCAGTACTTC.

The V and J genes are TRBV19 and TRBJ2-5; a weak D match, TRBD2 (5 bases). The V gene's germline CDR1 is LNHDA and CDR2 SQIVND (reference sequence). Deletions cut 6 bases from V and 5 bases from J, with 22 bases between. CDR3 length: 16 residues. This CDR3 reads CASRVPKRPGGETQYF. CDR3 DNA: TGTGCCAGTAGGGTCCCCAAGCGGCCCGGCGGGGAGACCCAGTACTTC.

CDR3 DNA sequence: TGTGCCAGCAACCGGGACAGCCAAGAGACCCAGTACTTC. As protein: CASNRDSQETQYF. The V gene is TRBV2, the J gene TRBJ2-5; 7 bases line up with TRBD1. V trimming: 7 bases; J trimming: 1 base; junction bases outside the gene matches: 3. This CDR3 spans 13 amino acids. CDR1 and CDR2 (germline): SNHLY, FYNNEI.

This clone appeared once. The chain links TRBV30 to TRBJ2-4; a possible D gene is TRBD2 (5 bases). Looked up from germline, CDR1 is GTSNPN and CDR2 is SVGIG (reference sequence). V lost 1 base and J lost 3, with 10 bases in between. This CDR3 is built from 14 residues. The CDR3 loop reads CAWSGPAGKNIQYF. DNA for the CDR3: TGTGCCTGGAGTGGTCCTGCGGGCAAAAACATTCAGTACTTC.

The rearrangement joins TRBV5-1 to TRBJ2-5; 13 positions agree with TRBD2. CDR3 length equals 16 residues. With V trimmed by 4 bases and J by 4 bases, 7 bases remained unmatched. CDR1 is SGHRS, CDR2 YFSETQ, per germline. CDR3 DNA sequence: TGCGCCAGCAGCATAACTAGCGGGGGGGCCCCAGAGACCCAGTACTTC. Amino acids: CASSITSGGAPETQYF.

CDR3 bases: TGTGCCAGTAGTAGGGACAGGGAGTATGGCTACACCTTC. Amino acids: CASSRDREYGYTF. The V call is TRBV19, the J call TRBJ1-2, with 9 bases identical to TRBD1. The CDR3 is 13 amino acids. V was pared by 4 bases and J by 5 bases, with 2 bases of the junction left unmatched. Germline V gene lookup returns CDR1 LNHDA and CDR2 SQIVND (reference sequence).

This clone was detected once. The chain joins TRBV5-1 to TRBJ2-2; 9 bases are shared with TRBD2. The CDR3 consists of 16 residues. Germline CDR1 and CDR2: SGHRS and YFSETQ. V shed 2 bases, J shed 8 bases, and the junction held 10 bases outside the gene matches. The CDR3 DNA follows: TGCGCCAGCAGCTTTGGACTAGCGACCCAAGGGGGGGAGCTGTTTTTT. It codes for CASSFGLATQGGELFF.

V gene TRBV9 combines with J gene TRBJ1-5, with a possible D match to TRBD1 (5 bases). Germline V lookup: CDR1 SGDLS, CDR2 YYNGEE. With 3 bases removed from V and 7 bases from J, the gap between germline ends came to 14 bases. This CDR3 comprises 14 residues. The CDR3 reads CASSGQSSGQPQHF. For the CDR3, the DNA is TGTGCCAGCAGCGGACAGTCCTCGGGGCAGCCCCAGCATTTT. Combining the CDR3 with reference TRBV9 and TRBJ1-5 gives the whole variable domain DSGVTQTPKHLITATGQRVTLRCSPRSGDLSVYWYQQSLDQGLQFLIQYYNGEERAKGNILERFSAQQFPDLHSELNLSSLELGDSALYFCASSGQSSGQPQHFGDGTRLSIL.

The genes are TRBV4-1 and TRBJ1-2; weak D call: TRBD1 (5 bases). The CDR3 is 14 residues long. Trimming took 0 bases from V and 7 from J, leaving 12 bases between them. Germline CDR1 reads MGHRA; CDR2 reads YSYEKL. Written as DNA, the CDR3 is TGCGCCAGCAGCCAAGATTCGCAGGGCCCTGGCTACACCTTC. As protein: CASSQDSQGPGYTF.

The genes are TRBV6-1 and TRBJ1-4, with 8 bases aligning to TRBD1. Per the germline V gene, CDR1 is MNHNS and CDR2 is SASEGT. The CDR3 loop spans 15 amino acids. The J segment lost 7 bases and the V segment lost 5 bases, leaving 9 bases of the junction unmatched. CDR3 in amino acids: CASSRAGGGGEKLFF. CDR3 nucleotide sequence: TGTGCCAGCAGTCGTGCAGGGGGCGGGGGTGAAAAACTGTTTTTT.

In its sample, this clone was seen once. J is TRBJ2-7 and V is TRBV27; D unresolved. The CDR3 runs 14 residues. Germline assignment: CDR1 MNHEY and CDR2 SMNVEV (reference sequence). V was clipped by 3 bases and J by 4 bases, with 13 bases between them. In DNA, the CDR3 is TGTGCCAGCAGTTTTAGGGATGGGTGGTACGAGCAGTACTTC. Protein: CASSFRDGWYEQYF.

The chain combines TRBV6-1 with TRBJ1-1; D is unresolved. CDR3 length equals 15 residues. The germline V gene has CDR1 MNHNS and CDR2 SASEGT. V was clipped by 2 bases and J by 4 bases, with 14 bases between them. Here the CDR3 DNA reads TGTGCCAGCAGTGAACTCGGGGTTGTAGGCACTGAAGCTTTCTTT. Its protein product is CASSELGVVGTEAFF.

This chain connects TRBV29-1 to TRBJ1-2; 7 positions match TRBD1. This CDR3 region has 14 residues. In germline, CDR1 is SQVTM, CDR2 ANQGSEA. Trimming removed 6 bases from V and 4 bases from J; junction bases left unmatched: 11. The CDR3 sequence is CSVTGEGSGYGYTF. Here the CDR3 DNA reads TGCAGCGTAACAGGGGAGGGTTCGGGCTATGGCTACACCTTC.

The chain couples TRBV11-1 to TRBJ2-6; 11 nucleotides match TRBD2. Trimming removed 6 bases from V and 0 bases from J; junction bases left unmatched: 4. Germline V lookup: CDR1 SGHAT, CDR2 FQDESV (reference sequence). This CDR3 comprises 17 residues. The CDR3 nucleotides read TGTGCCAGCAGTTACGGGACTAGCGGCTCTGGGGCCAACGTCCTGACTTTC. Its translation is CASSYGTSGSGANVLTF.

The rearrangement links TRBV7-9 to TRBJ1-2; D possibly corresponds to TRBD1 (6 bases). Trimming stripped 5 bases from V and 2 bases from J, with 15 bases between. This CDR3 is 15 amino acids long. Germline V gives CDR1 SEHNR, CDR2 FQNEAQ (reference sequence). For the CDR3, the DNA is TGTGCCAGCAGCCTTGGCGGGACACTGAACTATGGCTACACCTTC. Protein product: CASSLGGTLNYGYTF.

The chain recombines TRBV6-1 with TRBJ2-7, with 9 bases fitting TRBD1. Germline CDR1 reads MNHNS; CDR2 reads SASEGT. With V trimmed by 5 bases and J by 3 bases, 8 bases remained unmatched. This CDR3 has 15 amino acids. CDR3 sequence reads: CASSLMTGGLYEQYF. The CDR3 DNA follows: TGTGCCAGCAGTTTAATGACAGGGGGTCTCTACGAGCAGTACTTC.

The chain is built from TRBV4-2 and TRBJ2-5; 9 nucleotides match TRBD1. Germline V CDR1 and CDR2: LGHNA, YNFKEQ. Germline trimming cut 0 bases from V and 2 bases from J; bases unmatched to any gene: 4. The CDR3 extends over 16 amino acids. The CDR3: CASSQDVGTGQETQYF. DNA of the CDR3: TGTGCCAGCAGCCAAGATGTGGGGACAGGGCAAGAGACCCAGTACTTC.

This chain links TRBV28 with TRBJ1-4; D unresolved. V lost 3 bases and J 8 bases, leaving 13 bases between the germline ends. Germline CDR1 MDHEN, CDR2 SYDVKM. CDR3 length equals 14 residues. CDR3: CASSFATLVEKLFF. The CDR3 bases are TGTGCCAGCAGTTTCGCAACTTTGGTAGAAAAACTGTTTTTT.

This sequence joins TRBV6-5 and TRBJ1-6; D remains ambiguous. The germline CDR1 and CDR2 sequences are MNHEY and SVGAGI. The V gene lost 0 bases and the J gene lost 7 bases, with 7 bases spanning the gap. This CDR3 region has 14 residues. The CDR3, as DNA: TGTGCCAGCAGTTACTCGAACCCGAATTCACCCCTCCACTTT. This gives the protein CASSYSNPNSPLHF.

The chain employs TRBV5-5 and TRBJ2-7; TRBD2 is a possible D gene (5 bases). This CDR3 has 14 residues. Germline V CDR1 and CDR2: SGHKS, YYEKEE (reference sequence). Trimming took 3 bases from V and 1 from J, leaving 11 bases between them. In DNA form, the CDR3 reads TGTGCCAGCAGCTCACCGGGAAGATCCTACGAGCAGTACTTC. Amino acids: CASSSPGRSYEQYF.